A single sample gave rise to the 6 T cell receptor beta chains below, sequenced in a study of a mutant IDH1 vaccine in newly diagnosed glioma. Sequenced by immunoSEQ multiplex PCR; TCRdb stores in-frame clones only, minus some. The sample lists some 50,000 clones; 85% to 95% were seen once. The time point denotes: week 35, safety follow-up. A 20-mer mutant IDH1 peptide at 300 ug was injected subcutaneously with topical imiquimod. For these TCRs, the target antigens are not known. Sequences were derived from PBMCs, sampled from a glioma patient whose treatment included an IDH1 peptide vaccine. These receptors came from a man aged 45-60 years with glioma.

The chain employs TRBV15 and TRBJ1-3, with 7 bases lining up with TRBD1. The V gene's germline CDR1 is LNHNV and CDR2 YYDKDF (reference sequence). Trimming took 2 bases from V and 3 from J; bases not matched to a gene: 1. The CDR3 has 14 amino acids. Here the CDR3 reads CATSRPGGGNTIYF. The DNA for the CDR3 is TGTGCCACCAGCAGACCAGGGGGTGGAAACACCATATATTTT.

V is TRBV5-6 and J is TRBJ1-2; perhaps TRBD1 as D (5 bases). Trimming pared 0 bases from V and 2 bases from J, leaving 8 bases between. Germline CDR1 and CDR2: SGHDT and YYEEEE. The CDR3 sequence is 14 residues long. CDR3 sequence: CASSLGDLNYGYTF. CDR3 bases: TGTGCCAGCAGCTTGGGGGACTTAAACTATGGCTACACCTTC.

The J gene is TRBJ1-2, the V gene TRBV10-1; D is possibly TRBD1 (6 bases). The CDR3 has 13 amino acids. Between the trimmed V and J ends, which lost 2 bases and 5 bases, there was a span of 9 bases. From germline, CDR1 is WNHNN and CDR2 SYGVQD (reference sequence). CDR3 nucleotide sequence: TGCGCCAGCAGTGAGGGGAGGGGGTATGGCTACACCTTC. Its translation is CASSEGRGYGYTF.

Regarding this clone: Germline and junction disagree at one end, which may indicate a read error. J is TRBJ2-7 and V is TRBV2; a weak D match, TRBD1 (5 bases). This CDR3 has 12 amino acids. Per the germline V gene, CDR1 is SNHLY and CDR2 is FYNNEI. Here the CDR3 reads CASRPMGQYQDF. CDR3 DNA: TGTGCCAGCAGACCCATGGGGCAGTATCAGGACTTC.

The gene calls are TRBV4-1 and TRBJ2-7, with TRBD1 matching over 7 bases. Germline V lookup: CDR1 MGHRA, CDR2 YSYEKL. The CDR3 is 16 amino acids. Germline trimming cut 0 bases from V and 5 bases from J; bases unmatched to any gene: 10. Written as DNA, the CDR3 is TGCGCCAGCAGCCAAGATCATAGGGGACAGTCCCACGAGCAGTACTTC. Protein: CASSQDHRGQSHEQYF.

V and J are TRBV9 and TRBJ2-1, with a possible D match to TRBD2 (6 bases). Germline CDR1 and CDR2: SGDLS and YYNGEE. The length of the CDR3 is 16 residues. V dropped 3 bases and J dropped 2 bases, with 15 bases sitting between them. The CDR3, as DNA: TGTGCCAGCAGCGGCCTGCGAACGGGAGCCTACAATGAGCAGTTCTTC. Its protein product is CASSGLRTGAYNEQFF.